One and the same sample provided the 4 T cell receptor beta chains below, sequenced in a study of T cell responses to AZD1222 COVID-19 vaccine. Here immunoSEQ multiplex PCR was the method, and the copy in TCRdb shows in-frame clones only, minus some. The table includes approximately 150,000 clones, approximately 88% detected once. The sequencing here drew on peripheral blood, taken on day 0 of AZD1222 vaccination. Every receptor here comes from an adult in good health.

This chain uses TRBV6-4 with TRBJ1-2; 7 nucleotides line up with TRBD1. J lost 2 bases, V lost 6 bases, and 6 bases had no gene match. CDR3 size: 14 residues. Germline values: CDR1 MRHNA, CDR2 SNTAGT. The CDR3 spells CASSPGQENYGYTF. For the CDR3, the DNA is TGTGCCAGCAGCCCTGGACAGGAGAACTATGGCTACACCTTC.

V is TRBV6-2 or TRBV6-3 and J is TRBJ1-2; weak D call: TRBD1 (6 bases). Trimming left V 6 bases short and J 5 bases short, with 7 bases between. Looked up from germline, CDR1 is MNHEY and CDR2 is SVGEGT. CDR3 size: 11 residues. The DNA for the CDR3 is TGTGCCAGCAGCGGGACATATGGCTACACCTTC. Amino acids: CASSGTYGYTF.

This clone was found once. One end of the junction does not line up with germline, which may come from a read error. V gene TRBV14 combines with J gene TRBJ1-4, with D possibly TRBD1 on 5 matching bases. Germline lookup yields CDR1 SGHDN and CDR2 FVKESK. The CDR3 is 15 amino acids. CDR3 sequence (DNA): TGTGCCAGCAGCCAAGTACGGGGGACTCAGAGGGTCGAGATTTTT. Translated: CASSQVRGTQRVEIF.

As regards this clone: The junction shows a germline mismatch at one end, possibly a read error. The CDR3 DNA sequence: TGTGCCAGCAGCTCAGGGTGGGGGATGCTCTTC. Amino acid sequence: CASSSGWGMLF. The gene calls are TRBV9 and TRBJ2-1; D is possibly TRBD1 or TRBD2 (5 bases each). The CDR3 covers 11 residues. CDR1 is SGDLS and CDR2 is YYNGEE in the germline V gene.